This TCR beta chain was recovered during a study of T cells in Graves' hyperthyroidism and ophthalmopathy. Broader study findings: Expanded thyroid clonotypes (above 0.001) were mostly also found in blood.

Using RNA transcripts as the source, TCR beta CDR3 regions were amplified. HTBI primers drove first-round RT-PCR of the TCR CDR3. TCRdb reprocessed the multiplex PCR reads with MiXCR, giving one entry per CDR3 protein. This sample has more than 600,000 distinct CDR3 sequences, with about a sixth found just once. CDR3 length: 14 residues. The germline gives CDR1 MNHEY, CDR2 SVGEGT. V was cut by 2 bases and J by 10 bases, with 15 bases left in between. There are a few counts of this clonotype. Antigen: not known. When ophthalmopathy did not progress within 18 months, Graves' hyperthyroidism was considered stable. From 10 ml of fresh peripheral blood, PBMCs were isolated.

This receptor was identified in a young man with Graves' hyperthyroidism. V and J are TRBV6-2 or TRBV6-3 and TRBJ2-1, with D possibly matching TRBD1 (5 bases). The specimen sequenced was blood. The CDR3 here is CASSYNIRAREQFF. CDR3 coding DNA: TGTGCCAGCAGTTACAACATCAGGGCAAGAGAGCAGTTCTTC.